What follows is one T cell receptor beta chain and its context. The record originates from a study of high-grade serous ovarian cancer treatment subgroups. Using immunoSEQ multiplex PCR, the repertoire was profiled, and TCRdb retains in-frame clones only, with some absent. The sample lists thousands of clones; approximately 62% were seen once. Germline CDR1 reads MNHGY; CDR2 reads SVAAGI. The CDR3 runs to 14 residues. The V gene lost 3 bases and the J gene lost 8 bases, with 16 bases spanning the gap. Tumor tissue was taken before any definitive surgery or chemotherapy was given. J is TRBJ1-2 and V is TRBV6-9, with D possibly being TRBD1 (5 bases). Material for sequencing was tumor tissue. The clonotype was recovered from a human donor with high-grade serous ovarian cancer. The DNA of the CDR3 is TGTGCCAGCAGTTACGCAGCAGGGCGAATCGGCTACACCTTC. Its protein is CASSYAAGRIGYTF.